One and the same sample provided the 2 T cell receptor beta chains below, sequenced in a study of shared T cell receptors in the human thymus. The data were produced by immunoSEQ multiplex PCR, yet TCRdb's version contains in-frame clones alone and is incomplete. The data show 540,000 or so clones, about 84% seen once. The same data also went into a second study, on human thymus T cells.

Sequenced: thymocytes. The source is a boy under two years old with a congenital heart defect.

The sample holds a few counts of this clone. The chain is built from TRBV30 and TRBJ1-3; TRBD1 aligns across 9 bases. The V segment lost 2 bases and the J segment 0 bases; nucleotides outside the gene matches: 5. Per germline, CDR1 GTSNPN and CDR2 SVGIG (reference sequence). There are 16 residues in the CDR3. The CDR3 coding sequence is TGTGCCTGGAGTACTACGGACAGGGGCTCTGGAAACACCATATATTTT. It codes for CAWSTTDRGSGNTIYF. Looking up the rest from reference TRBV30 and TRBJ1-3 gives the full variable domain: SQTIHQWPATLVQPVGSPLSLECTVEGTSNPNLYWYRQAAGRGLQLLFYSVGIGQISSEVPQNLSASRPQDRQFILSSKKLLLSDSGFYLCAWSTTDRGSGNTIYFGEGSWLTVV.

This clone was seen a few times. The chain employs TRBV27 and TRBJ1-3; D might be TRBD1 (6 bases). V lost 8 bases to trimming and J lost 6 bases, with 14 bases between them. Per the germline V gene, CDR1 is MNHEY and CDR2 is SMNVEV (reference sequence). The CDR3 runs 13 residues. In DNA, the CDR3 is TGTGCCAGCGGGGCAGGGGATGAAAACACCATATATTTT. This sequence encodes CASGAGDENTIYF.